The 27 T cell receptor beta chains below come from one sample, sequenced in a study of primary melanoma T cells and metastatic recurrence. Some clones are missing from TCRdb's copy, which holds only in-frame ones; the method was immunoSEQ multiplex PCR. The sample yields 500 or so clones, approximately 89% seen once. The sample taken for sequencing was melanoma tumor tissue. The origin of the receptors is a human donor with melanoma.

This rearrangement joins TRBV28 to TRBJ1-3; perhaps TRBD1 as D (5 bases). From germline, CDR1 is MDHEN and CDR2 SYDVKM. The CDR3 spans 16 residues. Trimming shortened V by 2 bases and J by 1 base, and 12 bases separated the two germline ends. The chain's CDR3 is CASSLDMKGSGNTIYF. In DNA, the CDR3 is TGTGCCAGCAGTTTAGATATGAAGGGGTCTGGAAACACCATATATTTT.

V gene TRBV6-7 combines with J gene TRBJ2-1; 9 bases fit TRBD1. TRBV6-7 is given ORF status, its function remaining uncertain. Losses at the gene ends were 7 bases for V and 5 bases for J; bases not matched to a gene: 9. CDR3 size: 15 residues. Here the CDR3 reads CASTRTGVINNEQFF. The CDR3 DNA follows: TGTGCCAGCACCCGGACAGGGGTGATTAACAATGAGCAGTTCTTC.

The chain couples TRBV15 to TRBJ1-5; weak D call: TRBD1 (6 bases). There are 14 residues in the CDR3. Germline CDR1 and CDR2: LNHNV and YYDKDF (reference sequence). V gave up 2 bases and J gave up 7 bases, with 12 bases separating them. CDR3 nucleotides: TGTGCCACCAGCAGAAGCAGGGGTTACCAGCCCCAGCATTTT. It translates to CATSRSRGYQPQHF.

The rearrangement joins TRBV11-3 to TRBJ1-2; no reliable D call. V was trimmed by 0 bases and J by 4 bases, leaving 9 bases between them. Germline assignment: CDR1 SGHNT and CDR2 YENEEA. The CDR3 totals 14 residues. For the CDR3, the DNA is TGTGCCAGCAGCTTAGAAATGGTCTTCTATGGCTACACCTTC. It is translated as CASSLEMVFYGYTF.

The chain joins TRBV11-3 to TRBJ2-5; D is possibly TRBD2 (6 bases). CDR1 is SGHNT and CDR2 is YENEEA in the germline V gene. The ends were cut back, 5 bases at V and 4 bases at J, with 17 bases in the middle. The length of the CDR3 is 15 residues. The CDR3 region is CASSTREVGRETQYF. The CDR3 coding sequence is TGTGCCAGCAGCACAAGGGAGGTCGGGAGAGAGACCCAGTACTTC.

This clone was detected only once. The chain joins TRBV15 to TRBJ2-5, with no clear D. Trimming left V 4 bases short and J 4 bases short, with 16 bases between. The length of the CDR3 is 15 residues. In germline, CDR1 is LNHNV, CDR2 YYDKDF (reference sequence). The CDR3 reads CATSTFGPRLETQYF. CDR3 in DNA: TGTGCCACCAGCACTTTCGGTCCGCGGCTAGAGACCCAGTACTTC.

This clone was counted only a few times. The genes are TRBV11-3 and TRBJ2-3; D is unclear. Deletions cut 3 bases from V and 0 bases from J, with 7 bases between. This CDR3 has 14 amino acids. Germline assignment: CDR1 SGHNT and CDR2 YENEEA. CDR3 in amino acids: CASSLASSTDTQYF. The CDR3 bases are TGTGCCAGCAGCTTGGCATCTAGCACAGATACGCAGTATTTT.

The genes are TRBV6-8 and TRBJ2-7; D gene uncertain. Trimming took 7 bases from V and 1 from J, leaving 11 bases between them. Germline CDR1 and CDR2: MNHGY and SAAAGT. CDR3 length equals 13 residues. For the CDR3, the DNA is TGTGCCAGCAATGACAATGGTTCCTACGAGCAGTACGTC. Protein: CASNDNGSYEQYV.

J is TRBJ2-7 and V is TRBV11-3; D call uncertain. This CDR3 contains 15 residues. In germline, CDR1 is SGHNT, CDR2 YENEEA. V shed 4 bases and J shed 0 bases, with 13 bases lying between them. Here the CDR3 DNA reads TGTGCCAGCAGCTCTCCGACTGTTAGCTCCTACGAGCAGTACTTC. Translating gives CASSSPTVSSYEQYF.

The chain links TRBV14 to TRBJ2-2; D is unclear. The V and J ends lost 1 base and 8 bases respectively, with 11 bases between them. Per the germline V gene, CDR1 is SGHDN and CDR2 is FVKESK. The CDR3 is made up of 14 amino acids. CDR3 amino acids: CASSQVGRPGELFF. The CDR3 DNA follows: TGTGCCAGCAGCCAAGTAGGGCGGCCGGGGGAGCTGTTTTTT. Supplemented by reference TRBV14 and TRBJ2-2, the full variable domain reads EAGVTQFPSHSVIEKGQTVTLRCDPISGHDNLYWYRRVMGKEIKFLLHFVKESKQDESGMPNNRFLAERTGGTYSTLKVQPAELEDSGVYFCASSQVGRPGELFFGEGSRLTVL.

The chain has TRBV6-1 and TRBJ2-7; a possible D gene is TRBD2 (5 bases). This CDR3 spans 13 amino acids. V lost 1 base to trimming and J lost 4 bases, with 8 bases between them. Germline values: CDR1 MNHNS, CDR2 SASEGT. The CDR3 region has the DNA TGTGCCAGCAGTGAAGGGGAGTATTACGAGCAGTACGTC. Its translation is CASSEGEYYEQYV.

V usage is TRBV19 and J usage is TRBJ2-3, with D maybe TRBD2 (6 bases). Germline V gene sequence: CDR1 LNHDA, CDR2 SQIVND (reference sequence). The length of the CDR3 is 15 residues. The ends were cut back, 3 bases at V and 4 bases at J, with 14 bases in the middle. The CDR3 DNA reads as TGTGCCAGTAGTATTGTAGGTGGGAGGCCAGATACGCAGTATTTT. Its protein product is CASSIVGGRPDTQYF.

The chain recombines TRBV30 with TRBJ1-4, with D unclear. The V and J ends lost 0 bases and 8 bases respectively, with 10 bases between them. From germline, CDR1 is GTSNPN and CDR2 SVGIG (reference sequence). The CDR3 has 13 residues. DNA of the CDR3: TGTGCCTGGAGTGTCTTGGCAGGCGAAAAACTGTTTTTT. Residues: CAWSVLAGEKLFF.

The sample holds one count of this clone. The V and J genes are TRBV18 and TRBJ2-1; D remains unclear. CDR1 is KGHSH, CDR2 LQKENI, per germline. There are 15 residues in the CDR3. The V and J ends lost 0 bases and 6 bases respectively, with 12 bases between them. The CDR3 bases are TGTGCCAGCTCACCACCCGCTAGTCTGGGCAATGAGCAGTTCTTC. Translated: CASSPPASLGNEQFF.

This chain joins TRBV6-8 and TRBJ2-1, with 11 bases matching TRBD2. CDR1 and CDR2 (germline): MNHGY, SAAAGT. This CDR3 contains 15 residues. The V gene end was trimmed by 3 bases and the J gene end by 10 bases; junction bases not matched to a gene: 8. This CDR3 is CASSYLAGGTGEQFF. For the CDR3, the DNA is TGTGCCAGCAGTTATCTAGCGGGAGGTACAGGGGAGCAGTTCTTC.

V is TRBV19 and J is TRBJ1-5, with TRBD1 as a possible D gene (5 bases). Trimming stripped 8 bases from V and 1 base from J, with 18 bases between. Germline CDR1 is LNHDA and CDR2 is SQIVND (reference sequence). The CDR3 is 16 residues long. CDR3 in amino acids: CASGPTGPGSNQPQHF. The CDR3 nucleotides read TGTGCCAGTGGGCCAACAGGACCGGGGAGCAATCAGCCCCAGCATTTT.

The chain recombines TRBV6-8 with TRBJ2-1, with 7 nucleotides matching TRBD2. V shed 5 bases and J 0 bases; nucleotides not matched to a gene: 7. CDR1 is MNHGY, CDR2 SAAAGT, per germline. There are 16 residues in the CDR3. The CDR3 DNA reads as TGTGCCAGCAGTGCCTCTAGCGGTGGCTCCTACAATGAGCAGTTCTTC. Protein sequence: CASSASSGGSYNEQFF.

As DNA, the CDR3 is TGCAGCGTTGAAGATCCGGCAGGGCCTAGGGAGACCCAGTACTTC. It encodes CSVEDPAGPRETQYF. The chain employs TRBV29-1 and TRBJ2-5, with a weak D call TRBD1 (5 bases). The ends were cut back, 0 bases at V and 5 bases at J, with 16 bases in the middle. Germline loops: CDR1 SQVTM, CDR2 ANQGSEA. The CDR3 loop spans 15 amino acids.

The chain is built from TRBV29-1 and TRBJ2-1, with 10 bases matching TRBD2. The CDR3 runs to 16 residues. V gave up 6 bases and J gave up 6 bases; unmatched junction bases: 14. Germline assignment: CDR1 SQVTM and CDR2 ANQGSEA. The CDR3 region has the DNA TGCAGCGTCCCCCGCGGCGCTAGCGGGAGTCCCAATGAGCAGTTCTTC. It translates to CSVPRGASGSPNEQFF.

The rearrangement links TRBV11-3 to TRBJ1-1; 8 nucleotides agree with TRBD1. The germline gives CDR1 SGHNT, CDR2 YENEEA. V lost 5 bases, J lost 5 bases, and 10 bases stayed unmatched. This CDR3 contains 15 residues. This CDR3 reads CASSQLRTGFTEAFF. In DNA form, the CDR3 reads TGTGCCAGCAGCCAGCTACGGACAGGGTTTACTGAAGCTTTCTTT.

The rearrangement joins TRBV18 to TRBJ2-5; no clear D gene. Germline lookup yields CDR1 KGHSH and CDR2 LQKENI. V dropped 3 bases and J dropped 2 bases, with 7 bases sitting between them. This CDR3 contains 13 residues. In DNA, the CDR3 is TGTGCCAGCTCACCGGGTCGGCAAGAGACCCAGTACTTC. This sequence encodes CASSPGRQETQYF. Variable domain in full (rest from reference TRBV18 and TRBJ2-5): NAGVMQNPRHLVRRRGQEARLRCSPMKGHSHVYWYRQLPEEGLKFMVYLQKENIIDESGMPKERFSAEFPKEGPSILRIQQVVRGDSAAYFCASSPGRQETQYFGPGTRLLVL.

This chain uses TRBV6-8 with TRBJ2-5; 7 bases are shared with TRBD1. Germline assignment: CDR1 MNHGY and CDR2 SAAAGT. This CDR3 is 14 amino acids long. The trim removed 5 bases at V and 5 bases at J, leaving 8 bases unmatched. In DNA, the CDR3 is TGTGCCAGCAGTCTCCCCGACAGGGTGGAGACCCAGTACTTC. It codes for CASSLPDRVETQYF.

The rearrangement uses TRBV6-8 and TRBJ2-2; D tentatively reads TRBD1 or TRBD2 (5 bases each). There are 17 residues in the CDR3. With 0 bases removed from V and 0 bases from J, the gap between germline ends came to 11 bases. CDR1 is MNHGY, CDR2 SAAAGT, per germline. CDR3 coding DNA: TGTGCCAGCAGTTACTCGAATCTGGGGGCGAACACCGGGGAGCTGTTTTTT. It translates to CASSYSNLGANTGELFF.

The rearrangement links TRBV11-3 to TRBJ2-1, with D tentatively TRBD1 (7 bases). V was shortened by 5 bases and J by 8 bases, with 22 bases between the two germline ends. CDR1 is SGHNT, CDR2 YENEEA, per germline. The CDR3 has 16 amino acids. The CDR3 nucleotides are TGTGCCAGCAGCCGAGCAGGGGGGTCCCGGTGGGATGAGCAGTTCTTC. This encodes CASSRAGGSRWDEQFF.

The J gene is TRBJ2-3, the V gene TRBV11-3, with D maybe TRBD2 (5 bases). This CDR3 is built from 14 residues. CDR1 and CDR2 (germline): SGHNT, YENEEA. Trimming took 3 bases from V and 7 from J, leaving 14 bases between them. The CDR3: CASSFQLGGHTQYF. Here the CDR3 DNA reads TGTGCCAGCAGCTTTCAACTCGGCGGGCATACGCAGTATTTT.

The chain is built from TRBV11-3 and TRBJ2-5; D ambiguous. CDR3 length: 14 residues. Trimming removed 7 bases from V and 7 bases from J, with 19 bases in between. Germline CDR1 reads SGHNT; CDR2 reads YENEEA. CDR3 nucleotides: TGTGCCAGCACCATAAAAGGGCGTCTGGGGACCCAGTACTTC. Amino acids: CASTIKGRLGTQYF.

V gene TRBV10-3 combines with J gene TRBJ2-7; TRBD2 is a possible D gene (5 bases). CDR3 size: 14 residues. The V and J ends lost 2 bases and 3 bases respectively, with 11 bases between them. Germline V lookup: CDR1 ENHRY, CDR2 SYGVKD. The CDR3 region is CAISERPGSYEQYF. The CDR3 DNA reads TGTGCCATCAGTGAGCGGCCTGGGAGCTACGAGCAGTACTTC.